These 2 T cell receptor beta chains share one sample of origin, sequenced in a study of blood T cells in healthy people across ages. Together with a sample-barcoded 5' primer, a J-beta primer mix was included in a second PCR lasting roughly 6 to 12 cycles. MiXCR, run by TCRdb on the 5' RACE reads, gives a single entry per CDR3 protein. The sample includes some 670,000 distinct CDR3 sequences, approximately 52% of them seen just once. Sequencing was performed on blood. The receptors come from an elderly woman in good health.

A word on this clonotype: This may come from a read error, since a much larger clone is one base off. The chain couples TRBV10-3 to TRBJ2-5, with 7 bases matching TRBD2. The J call may be in error: the DNA end matches TRBJ2-7 better. Germline assignment: CDR1 ENHRY and CDR2 SYGVKD. This CDR3 is built from 12 residues. The CDR3 DNA reads TGTGCCGTCGCCCGGGGGGTTGACGAGCAGTACTTC. As protein: CAVARGVDEQYF.

This clonotype occurred many times. The chain has TRBV12-3 or TRBV12-4 and TRBJ2-3, with 10 positions matching TRBD1. The V segment lost 5 bases and the J segment 2 bases; nucleotides outside the gene matches: 10. The CDR3 has 17 amino acids. The CDR3 loop reads CASSPLRQGALTDTQYF. In nucleotides, the CDR3 is TGTGCCAGCAGTCCCCTAAGACAGGGGGCCCTCACAGATACGCAGTATTTT.